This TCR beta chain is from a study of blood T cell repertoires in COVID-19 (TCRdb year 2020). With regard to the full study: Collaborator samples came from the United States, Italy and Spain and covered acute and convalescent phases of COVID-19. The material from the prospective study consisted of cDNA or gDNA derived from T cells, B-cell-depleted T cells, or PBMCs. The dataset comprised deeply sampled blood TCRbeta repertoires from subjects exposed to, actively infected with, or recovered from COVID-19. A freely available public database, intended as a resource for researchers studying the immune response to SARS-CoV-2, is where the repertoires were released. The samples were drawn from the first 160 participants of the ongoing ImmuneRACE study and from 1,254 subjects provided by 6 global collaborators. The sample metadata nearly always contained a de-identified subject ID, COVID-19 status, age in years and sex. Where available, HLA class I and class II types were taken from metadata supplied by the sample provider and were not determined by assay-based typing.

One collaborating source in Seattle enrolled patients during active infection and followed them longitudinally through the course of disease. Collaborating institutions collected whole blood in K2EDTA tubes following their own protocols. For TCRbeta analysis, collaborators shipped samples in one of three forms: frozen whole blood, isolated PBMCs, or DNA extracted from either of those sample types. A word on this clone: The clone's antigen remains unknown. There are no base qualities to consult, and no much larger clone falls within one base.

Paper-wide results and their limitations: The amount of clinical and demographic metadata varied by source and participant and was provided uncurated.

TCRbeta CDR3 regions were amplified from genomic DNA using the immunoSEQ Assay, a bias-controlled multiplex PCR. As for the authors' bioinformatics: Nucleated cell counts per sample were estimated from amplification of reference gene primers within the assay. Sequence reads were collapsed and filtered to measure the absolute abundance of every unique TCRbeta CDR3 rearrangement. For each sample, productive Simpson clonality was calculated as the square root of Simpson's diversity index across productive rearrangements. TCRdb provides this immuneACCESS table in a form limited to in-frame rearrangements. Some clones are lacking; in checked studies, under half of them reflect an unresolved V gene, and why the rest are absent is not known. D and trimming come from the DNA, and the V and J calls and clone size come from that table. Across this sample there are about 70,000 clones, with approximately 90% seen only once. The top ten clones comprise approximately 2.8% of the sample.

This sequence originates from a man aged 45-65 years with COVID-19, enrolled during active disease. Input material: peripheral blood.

CDR3 sequence: CSVEGASGTGELFF. In nucleotide form, the sequence is TGCAGCGTTGAAGGGGCCTCGGGGACCGGGGAGCTGTTTTTT. The rearranged segments are TRBV29-1 and TRBJ2-2; TRBD2 is perhaps the D gene, given 5 matching bases. Relative to germline, V is 1 base shorter and J is 5 bases shorter, with 11 bases between their ends. The CDR3 covers 14 residues, taking in both the cysteine and the phenylalanine. CDR3 DNA is the only sequence kept; it has 42 bases, read in frame from the first base. Via the germline V gene, CDR1 is SQVTM and CDR2 ANQGSEA.